This T cell receptor (beta chain) was identified during a study of OX40 agonist ivuxolimab in advanced cancers. The assay was immunoSEQ multiplex PCR, and TCRdb's table has in-frame clones only and misses some. The table includes under 85,000 clones, more than 85% detected once. The sequencing used CD4+ or CD8+ T cells sorted from blood, collected in a trial of the OX40 agonist ivuxolimab. The sequence was collected from an adult with an advanced solid tumor such as melanoma, head and neck, liver or kidney cancer.

The CDR3 sequence: CASSLGMSVREQFF. In DNA form, the CDR3 reads TGTGCCAGCAGTTTAGGGATGTCCGTCCGTGAGCAGTTCTTC. The chain employs TRBV27 and TRBJ2-1; D remains unclear. There are 14 residues in the CDR3. V dropped 2 bases and J dropped 9 bases, with 14 bases sitting between them. CDR1 MNHEY and CDR2 SMNVEV come from the germline V gene (reference sequence).